What follows are 20 T cell receptor beta chains derived from one specimen sequenced in a study of cytomegalovirus exposure and HLA in healthy donors. PCR involved 60 Vbeta and 13 Jbeta primers. The assay was immunoSEQ multiplex PCR, and TCRdb's table has in-frame clones only and misses some. The table includes about 110,000 clones, around 70% detected once. The sample taken for sequencing was PBMCs. The receptors were gathered from a woman aged 70 to 79 in good health and CMV-seropositive.

This chain joins TRBV7-2 and TRBJ1-1, with D possibly matching TRBD1 (5 bases). The CDR3 length is 14 residues. V gave up 7 bases and J gave up 0 bases, with 12 bases separating them. Germline V gene sequence: CDR1 SGHTA, CDR2 FQGNSA. This CDR3 reads CASNKGQMNTEAFF. The CDR3 coding sequence is TGTGCCAGCAATAAGGGGCAGATGAACACTGAAGCTTTCTTT.

CDR3 sequence reads: CASSTTSGGASTQYF. DNA of the CDR3: TGTGCCAGCAGCACGACTAGCGGGGGGGCGTCTACTCAGTACTTC. This chain uses TRBV7-2 with TRBJ2-5; 14 positions agree with TRBD2. This CDR3 contains 15 residues. Losses at the gene ends were 5 bases for V and 11 bases for J; bases not matched to a gene: 10. CDR1 and CDR2 (germline): SGHTA, FQGNSA. The complete variable domain, with remaining parts taken from reference TRBV7-2 and TRBJ2-5, reads GAGVSQSPSNKVTEKGKDVELRCDPISGHTALYWYRQSLGQGLEFLIYFQGNSAPDKSGLPSDRFSAERTGGSVSTLTIQRTQQEDSAVYLCASSTTSGGASTQYFGPGTRLLVL.

This clone was seen a handful of times. This rearrangement joins TRBV15 to TRBJ1-6; TRBD1 agrees at 7 bases. There are 13 residues in the CDR3. The germline V gene has CDR1 LNHNV and CDR2 YYDKDF (reference sequence). Trimming took 6 bases from V and 9 from J; bases not matched to a gene: 5. The DNA for the CDR3 is TGTGCCACCAGAGGGACAGCGGGTTCACCCCTCCACTTT. Translated, it gives CATRGTAGSPLHF.

The chain combines TRBV27 with TRBJ1-2; 11 nucleotides agree with TRBD1. Germline V gene sequence: CDR1 MNHEY, CDR2 SMNVEV (reference sequence). The V segment lost 2 bases and the J segment 7 bases; nucleotides outside the gene matches: 3. This CDR3 is 14 amino acids long. The CDR3 protein is CASSLRTGGFGYTF. The CDR3 coding sequence is TGTGCCAGCAGTTTAAGGACAGGGGGCTTTGGCTACACCTTC.

V is TRBV7-8 and J is TRBJ1-1; D remains ambiguous. The CDR3 spans 14 residues. Germline values: CDR1 SGHVS, CDR2 FQNEAQ. Trimming removed 5 bases at V and 5 bases at J, with 15 bases between. The CDR3 loop is CASSRTRELTEAFF. CDR3 sequence (DNA): TGTGCCAGCAGCCGGACTCGGGAATTGACTGAAGCTTTCTTT.

The chain combines TRBV4-2 with TRBJ2-1, with D maybe TRBD2 (6 bases). V was clipped by 0 bases and J by 7 bases, with 19 bases between them. This CDR3 is 17 amino acids long. Germline V gene lookup returns CDR1 LGHNA and CDR2 YNFKEQ. The CDR3 DNA is TGTGCCAGCAGCCAAGATGGAGTAGCCCGGGGGAGGAATGAGCAGTTCTTC. Encoded protein: CASSQDGVARGRNEQFF.

The chain has TRBV23-1 and TRBJ2-1, with TRBD1 matching over 9 bases. TRBV23-1 is an ORF, and what it does is uncertain. The CDR3 runs to 17 residues. Trimming took 0 bases from V and 8 from J; bases not matched to a gene: 11. DNA of the CDR3: TGCGCCAGCAGTCAATCGACGAAAGACAGGGGGTTTGATGAGCAGTTCTTC. The encoded protein is CASSQSTKDRGFDEQFF.

About this clone itself: The junction shows a germline mismatch at one end, possibly a read error. This rearrangement joins TRBV7-7 to TRBJ2-5, with TRBD2 matching over 7 bases. Per the germline V gene, CDR1 is SSHAT and CDR2 is FNYEAQ (reference sequence). The CDR3 runs 13 residues. The CDR3 bases are TGTGCTAGCAGCCCGGGGGGATTGGAGACCCAGTACTTC. Amino acids: CASSPGGLETQYF.

J is TRBJ1-5 and V is TRBV19, with D uncertain. Germline V gene lookup returns CDR1 LNHDA and CDR2 SQIVND (reference sequence). CDR3 length equals 13 residues. Trimming pared 0 bases from V and 8 bases from J, leaving 8 bases between. As DNA, the CDR3 is TGTGCCAGTAGTATAGAAAAAGAGAAGCCCCAGCATTTT. Protein sequence: CASSIEKEKPQHF.

This chain links TRBV2 with TRBJ2-1; TRBD1 aligns across 8 bases. V shed 0 bases and J 8 bases; nucleotides not matched to a gene: 12. CDR1 is SNHLY and CDR2 is FYNNEI in the germline V gene. CDR3 length equals 17 residues. CDR3: CASSEAPGTGLAYEQFF. In nucleotides, the CDR3 is TGTGCCAGCAGTGAAGCCCCCGGGACAGGATTGGCCTATGAGCAGTTCTTC. Supplemented by reference TRBV2 and TRBJ2-1, the full variable domain reads EPEVTQTPSHQVTQMGQEVILRCVPISNHLYFYWYRQILGQKVEFLVSFYNNEISEKSEIFDDQFSVERPDGSNFTLKIRSTKLEDSAMYFCASSEAPGTGLAYEQFFGPGTRLTVL.

This clone was observed a handful of times. V is TRBV5-1 and J is TRBJ2-7; 10 bases line up with TRBD2. The CDR3 is 15 amino acids. The germline gives CDR1 SGHRS, CDR2 YFSETQ. The junction had 8 bases not matched to a gene; V was cut back by 4 bases and J by 4 bases. The DNA of the CDR3 is TGCGCCAGCAGCCTAGCGGGGGACCCTTCTTACGAGCAGTACTTC. The encoded protein is CASSLAGDPSYEQYF.

The CDR3 is CAAGDRGANYGYTF. The CDR3 coding sequence is TGTGCCGCTGGGGACAGGGGGGCTAACTATGGCTACACCTTC. The chain couples TRBV5-4 to TRBJ1-2; TRBD1 agrees at 11 bases. The CDR3 sequence is 14 residues long. Germline V gene lookup returns CDR1 SGHNT and CDR2 YYREEE (reference sequence). V shed 10 bases, J shed 0 bases, and the junction held 5 bases outside the gene matches. Complete variable domain (other parts from reference TRBV5-4 and TRBJ1-2): ETGVTQSPTHLIKTRGQQVTLRCSSQSGHNTVSWYQQALGQGPQFIFQYYREEENGRGNFPPRFSGLQFPNYSSELNVNALELDDSALYLCAAGDRGANYGYTFGSGTRLTVV.

This chain uses TRBV30 with TRBJ1-5; 8 bases are a match to TRBD1. Germline CDR1 GTSNPN, CDR2 SVGIG (reference sequence). The ends lost 4 bases at V and 9 bases at J; junction bases unmatched: 8. This CDR3 spans 13 amino acids. The CDR3 DNA sequence: TGTGCCTGGACGCCAGGGGGCGGGACGCCCCAGCATTTT. Encoded protein: CAWTPGGGTPQHF. The full variable domain, with the rest looked up from reference TRBV30 and TRBJ1-5, is SQTIHQWPATLVQPVGSPLSLECTVEGTSNPNLYWYRQAAGRGLQLLFYSVGIGQISSEVPQNLSASRPQDRQFILSSKKLLLSDSGFYLCAWTPGGGTPQHFGDGTRLSIL.

There are a few counts of this clone. J is TRBJ2-2 and V is TRBV10-2; D might be TRBD2 (5 bases). The germline V gene has CDR1 WSHSY and CDR2 SAAADI. V lost 3 bases and J 8 bases, leaving 16 bases between the germline ends. The CDR3 is made up of 15 amino acids. CDR3 loop: CASSEQYGIGGELFF. CDR3 nucleotide sequence: TGCGCCAGCAGTGAACAGTACGGGATAGGGGGGGAGCTGTTTTTT.

This sequence joins TRBV11-2 and TRBJ2-5; 13 bases agree with TRBD2. Germline-derived CDR1 and CDR2 are SGHAT and FQNNGV. The CDR3 loop spans 16 amino acids. Germline trimming cut 3 bases from V and 3 bases from J; bases unmatched to any gene: 4. The CDR3 is CASSFTSGGAEETQYF. As DNA, the CDR3 is TGTGCCAGCAGCTTTACTAGCGGGGGGGCCGAAGAGACCCAGTACTTC.

V is TRBV2 and J is TRBJ2-7, with D maybe TRBD2 (6 bases). With 6 bases removed from V and 4 bases from J, the gap between germline ends came to 19 bases. The CDR3 has 15 residues. Germline CDR1 reads SNHLY; CDR2 reads FYNNEI. CDR3 sequence reads: CASRQEPGVLYEQYF. CDR3 DNA: TGTGCCAGCAGGCAAGAACCGGGGGTCCTATACGAGCAGTACTTC.

The chain couples TRBV27 to TRBJ1-1, with D perhaps TRBD1 (6 bases). This CDR3 has 14 residues. Trimming pared 2 bases from V and 4 bases from J, leaving 11 bases between. Germline assignment: CDR1 MNHEY and CDR2 SMNVEV (reference sequence). The DNA of the CDR3 is TGTGCCAGCAGTTTAACCGGACAGTTCACTGAAGCTTTCTTT. Translated: CASSLTGQFTEAFF.

The gene calls are TRBV6-1 and TRBJ2-3; D perhaps matches TRBD2 (5 bases). The germline V gene encodes CDR1 MNHNS and CDR2 SASEGT. V gave up 7 bases and J gave up 2 bases, with 16 bases separating them. CDR3 length equals 15 residues. As DNA, the CDR3 is TGTGCCAGCAAGTTGACTACGCTCGCCACAGATACGCAGTATTTT. The encoded protein is CASKLTTLATDTQYF.

This clone was counted a single time. V and J are TRBV6-1 and TRBJ1-1; D call uncertain. Trimming removed 9 bases from V and 4 bases from J, with 15 bases in between. The CDR3 is 13 amino acids. Germline CDR1 and CDR2: MNHNS and SASEGT. The CDR3 here is CASLGGVGTEAFF. The DNA for the CDR3 is TGTGCCAGTCTCGGAGGCGTGGGCACTGAAGCTTTCTTT.

The rearrangement uses TRBV9 and TRBJ1-1; D remains ambiguous. Germline V gives CDR1 SGDLS, CDR2 YYNGEE. The CDR3 has 13 residues. V lost 3 bases and J lost 2, with 8 bases in between. CDR3 nucleotide sequence: TGTGCCAGCAGCGCAGGCCATAACACTGAAGCTTTCTTT. Its translation: CASSAGHNTEAFF.